This T cell receptor beta chain was identified during a study of ipilimumab plus nivolumab after autologous stem cell transplantation. Study summary: Median doses per patient: 5 ipilimumab, 8 or 9 nivolumab. The DLBCL cohort had primary refractory and relapsed disease, with 18-month progression-free survival of about 86% and 29%.

The table came from immunoSEQ multiplex PCR; TCRdb's copy has only in-frame clones and leaves some out. This sample has 17,000 or so clones, with about 80% found just once. V was pared by 1 base and J by 2 bases, with 10 bases of the junction left unmatched. CDR1 and CDR2 (germline): SGHRS, YFSETQ. The CDR3 contains 17 residues. The sequence was obtained from a male donor with diffuse large B-cell lymphoma. The chain combines TRBV5-1 with TRBJ2-3; 7 bases match TRBD1. The sample here was PBMCs, taken in a trial of ipilimumab plus nivolumab as post-transplant consolidation. The CDR3 spells CASSLTGDPKLTDTQYF. The CDR3 DNA is TGCGCCAGCAGCTTGACAGGGGACCCGAAACTCACAGATACGCAGTATTTT. Full variable domain (remainder filled in from reference TRBV5-1 and TRBJ2-3): KAGVTQTPRYLIKTRGQQVTLSCSPISGHRSVSWYQQTPGQGLQFLFEYFSETQRNKGNFPGRFSGRQFSNSRSEMNVSTLELGDSALYLCASSLTGDPKLTDTQYFGPGTRLTVL.